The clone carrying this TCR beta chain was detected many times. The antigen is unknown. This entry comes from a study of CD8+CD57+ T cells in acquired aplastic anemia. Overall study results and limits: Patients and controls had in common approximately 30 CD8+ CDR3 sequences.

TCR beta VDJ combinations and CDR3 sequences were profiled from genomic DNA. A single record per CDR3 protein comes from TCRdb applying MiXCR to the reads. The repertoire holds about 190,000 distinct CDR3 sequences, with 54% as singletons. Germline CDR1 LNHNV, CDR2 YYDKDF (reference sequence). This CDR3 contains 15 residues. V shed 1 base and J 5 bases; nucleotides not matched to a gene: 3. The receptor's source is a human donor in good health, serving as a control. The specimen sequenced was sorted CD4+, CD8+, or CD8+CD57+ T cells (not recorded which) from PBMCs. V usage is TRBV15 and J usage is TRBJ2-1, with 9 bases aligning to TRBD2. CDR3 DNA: TGTGCCACCAGCAGAGGCGGGGGGGACAACAATGAGCAGTTCTTC. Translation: CATSRGGGDNNEQFF.